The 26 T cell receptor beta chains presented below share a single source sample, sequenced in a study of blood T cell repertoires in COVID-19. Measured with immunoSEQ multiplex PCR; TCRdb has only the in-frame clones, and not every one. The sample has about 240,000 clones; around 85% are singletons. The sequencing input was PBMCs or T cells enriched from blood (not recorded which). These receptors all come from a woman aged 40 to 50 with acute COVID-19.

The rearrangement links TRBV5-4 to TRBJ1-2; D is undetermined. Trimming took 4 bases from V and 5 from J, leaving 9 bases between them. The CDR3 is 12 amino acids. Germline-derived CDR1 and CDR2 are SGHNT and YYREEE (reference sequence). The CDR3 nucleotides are TGTGCCAGCAGCGAGGAGGTTTATGGCTACACCTTC. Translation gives CASSEEVYGYTF.

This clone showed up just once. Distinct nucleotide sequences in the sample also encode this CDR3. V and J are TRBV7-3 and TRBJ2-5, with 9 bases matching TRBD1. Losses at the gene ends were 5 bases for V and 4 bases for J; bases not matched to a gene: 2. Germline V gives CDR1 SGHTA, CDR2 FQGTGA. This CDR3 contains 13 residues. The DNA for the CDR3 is TGTGCCAGCAGCCCGACAGGGGGAGAGACCCAGTACTTC. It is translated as CASSPTGGETQYF.

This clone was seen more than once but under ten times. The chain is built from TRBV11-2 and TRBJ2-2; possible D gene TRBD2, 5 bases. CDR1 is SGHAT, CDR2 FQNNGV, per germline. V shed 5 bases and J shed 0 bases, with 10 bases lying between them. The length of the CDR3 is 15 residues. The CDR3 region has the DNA TGTGCCAGCAGCCTTGGACTTACGAACACCGGGGAGCTGTTTTTT. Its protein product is CASSLGLTNTGELFF.

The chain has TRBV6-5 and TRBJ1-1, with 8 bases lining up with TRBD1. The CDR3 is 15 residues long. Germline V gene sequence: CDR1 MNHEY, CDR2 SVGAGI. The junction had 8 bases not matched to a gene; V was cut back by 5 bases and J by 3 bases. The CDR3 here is CASSLLDREDTEAFF. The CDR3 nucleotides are TGTGCCAGCAGTCTCCTGGACAGGGAGGACACTGAAGCTTTCTTT.

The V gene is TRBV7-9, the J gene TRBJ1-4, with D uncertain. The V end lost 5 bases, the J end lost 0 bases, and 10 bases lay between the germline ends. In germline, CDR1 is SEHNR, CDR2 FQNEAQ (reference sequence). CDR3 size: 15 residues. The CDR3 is CASSMIQTTNEKLFF. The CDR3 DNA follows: TGTGCCAGCAGCATGATACAGACAACTAATGAAAAACTGTTTTTT.

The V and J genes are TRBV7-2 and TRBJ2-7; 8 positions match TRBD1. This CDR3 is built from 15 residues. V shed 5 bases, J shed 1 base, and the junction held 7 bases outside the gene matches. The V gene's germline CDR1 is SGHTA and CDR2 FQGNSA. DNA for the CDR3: TGTGCCAGCAGCCCAGGGACAGGATGGTCCTACGAGCAGTACTTC. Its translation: CASSPGTGWSYEQYF.

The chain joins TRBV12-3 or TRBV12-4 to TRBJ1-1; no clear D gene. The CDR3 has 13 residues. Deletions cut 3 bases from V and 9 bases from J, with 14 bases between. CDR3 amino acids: CASSFDGRAQAFF. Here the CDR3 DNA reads TGTGCCAGCAGTTTTGACGGGAGAGCCCAAGCTTTCTTT.

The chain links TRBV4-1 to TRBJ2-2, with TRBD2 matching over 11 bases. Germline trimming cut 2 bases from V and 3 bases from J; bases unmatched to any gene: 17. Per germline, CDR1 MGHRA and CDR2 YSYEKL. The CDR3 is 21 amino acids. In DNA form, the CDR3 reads TGCGCCAGCAGCCAATTAGGCATTAGTCCTAGCGGGAGGCCGGACACCGGGGAGCTGTTTTTT. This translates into CASSQLGISPSGRPDTGELFF.

CDR3 sequence (DNA): TGTGCCAGGGAAGCGGCAGATATAGGTCTGGATGGCTACACCTTC. It specifies CAREAADIGLDGYTF. The V call is TRBV2, the J call TRBJ1-2, with D unclear. There are 15 residues in the CDR3. In germline, CDR1 is SNHLY, CDR2 FYNNEI. The V end lost 9 bases, the J end lost 6 bases, and 23 bases lay between the germline ends.

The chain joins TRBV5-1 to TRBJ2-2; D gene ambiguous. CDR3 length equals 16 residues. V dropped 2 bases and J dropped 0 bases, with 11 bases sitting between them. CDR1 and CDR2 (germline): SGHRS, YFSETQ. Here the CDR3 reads CASSFYNNANTGELFF. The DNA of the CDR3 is TGCGCCAGCAGCTTTTATAACAACGCGAACACCGGGGAGCTGTTTTTT. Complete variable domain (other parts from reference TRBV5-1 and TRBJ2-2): KAGVTQTPRYLIKTRGQQVTLSCSPISGHRSVSWYQQTPGQGLQFLFEYFSETQRNKGNFPGRFSGRQFSNSRSEMNVSTLELGDSALYLCASSFYNNANTGELFFGEGSRLTVL.

The CDR3 bases are TGTGCCAGCGCGTTCCAAGAAAAACTGTTTTTT. This translates into CASAFQEKLFF. V is TRBV2 and J is TRBJ1-4, with D uncertain. Germline V gives CDR1 SNHLY, CDR2 FYNNEI. This CDR3 has 11 amino acids. Trimming took 8 bases from V and 8 from J, leaving 9 bases between them. Together with reference TRBV2 and TRBJ1-4, the CDR3 gives the full variable domain: EPEVTQTPSHQVTQMGQEVILRCVPISNHLYFYWYRQILGQKVEFLVSFYNNEISEKSEIFDDQFSVERPDGSNFTLKIRSTKLEDSAMYFCASAFQEKLFFGSGTQLSVL.

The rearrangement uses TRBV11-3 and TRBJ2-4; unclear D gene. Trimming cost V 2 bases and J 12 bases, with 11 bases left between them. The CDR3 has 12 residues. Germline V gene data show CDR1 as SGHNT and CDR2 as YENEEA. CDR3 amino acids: CASSLYLGTQYF. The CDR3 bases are TGTGCCAGCAGCTTATATCTAGGTACTCAGTACTTC.

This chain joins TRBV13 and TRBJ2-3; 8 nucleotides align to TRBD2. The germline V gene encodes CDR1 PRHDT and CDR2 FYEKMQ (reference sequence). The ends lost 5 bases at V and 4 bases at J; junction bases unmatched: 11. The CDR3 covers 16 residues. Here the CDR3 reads CASSRKTGGYADTQYF. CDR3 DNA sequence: TGTGCCAGCAGCCGGAAGACGGGAGGGTATGCAGATACGCAGTATTTT.

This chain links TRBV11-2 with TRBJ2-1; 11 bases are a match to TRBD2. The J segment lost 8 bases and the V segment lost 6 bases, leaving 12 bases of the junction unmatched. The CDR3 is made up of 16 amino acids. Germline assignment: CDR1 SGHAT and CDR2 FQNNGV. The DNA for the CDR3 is TGTGCCAGCAGGCTACTAGCGGGAGATAGGAATGATGAGCAGTTCTTC. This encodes CASRLLAGDRNDEQFF.

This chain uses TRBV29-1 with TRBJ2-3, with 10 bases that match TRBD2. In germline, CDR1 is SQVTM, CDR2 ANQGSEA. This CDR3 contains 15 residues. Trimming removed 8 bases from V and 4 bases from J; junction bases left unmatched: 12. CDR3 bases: TGCAGCCACCACTGGACTAGCGGAGGGGCAGATACGCAGTATTTT. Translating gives CSHHWTSGGADTQYF.

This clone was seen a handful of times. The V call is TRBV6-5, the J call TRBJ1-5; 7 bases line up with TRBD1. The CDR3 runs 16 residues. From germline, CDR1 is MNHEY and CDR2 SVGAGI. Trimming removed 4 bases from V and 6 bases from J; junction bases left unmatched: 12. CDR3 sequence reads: CASSSLLEGAGQPQHF. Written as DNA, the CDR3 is TGTGCCAGCAGTTCCCTGTTAGAGGGGGCAGGTCAGCCCCAGCATTTT.

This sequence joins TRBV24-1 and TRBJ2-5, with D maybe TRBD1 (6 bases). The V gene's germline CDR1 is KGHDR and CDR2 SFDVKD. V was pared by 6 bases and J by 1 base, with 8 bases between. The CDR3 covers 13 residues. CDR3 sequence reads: CATSLGGQETQYF. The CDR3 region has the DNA TGTGCCACCAGTCTAGGGGGCCAAGAGACCCAGTACTTC.

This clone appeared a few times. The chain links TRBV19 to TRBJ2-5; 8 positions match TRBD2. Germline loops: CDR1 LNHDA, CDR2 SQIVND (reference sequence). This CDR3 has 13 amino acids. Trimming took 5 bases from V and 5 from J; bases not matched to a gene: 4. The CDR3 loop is CASSPGLGETQYF. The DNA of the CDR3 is TGTGCCAGTAGTCCGGGACTAGGGGAGACCCAGTACTTC.

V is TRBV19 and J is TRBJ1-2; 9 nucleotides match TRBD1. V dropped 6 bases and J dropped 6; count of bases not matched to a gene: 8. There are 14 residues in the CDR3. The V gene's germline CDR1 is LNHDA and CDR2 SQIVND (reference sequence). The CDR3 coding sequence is TGTGCCAGTAGGGGGGACAGGGAAAAAGATGGCTACACCTTC. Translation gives CASRGDREKDGYTF.

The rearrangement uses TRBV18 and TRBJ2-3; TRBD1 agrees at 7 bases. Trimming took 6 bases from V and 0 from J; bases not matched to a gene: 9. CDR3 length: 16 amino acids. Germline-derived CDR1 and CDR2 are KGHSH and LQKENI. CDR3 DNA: TGTGCCAGCTCGCCTACAGGGGCCGATAGCACAGATACGCAGTATTTT. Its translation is CASSPTGADSTDTQYF. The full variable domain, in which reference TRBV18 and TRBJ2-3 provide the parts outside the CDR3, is NAGVMQNPRHLVRRRGQEARLRCSPMKGHSHVYWYRQLPEEGLKFMVYLQKENIIDESGMPKERFSAEFPKEGPSILRIQQVVRGDSAAYFCASSPTGADSTDTQYFGPGTRLTVL.

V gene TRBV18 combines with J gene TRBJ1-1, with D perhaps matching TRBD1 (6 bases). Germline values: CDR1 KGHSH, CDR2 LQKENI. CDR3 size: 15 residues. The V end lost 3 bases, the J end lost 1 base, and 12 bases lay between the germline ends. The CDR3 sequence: CASSPEGHQNTEAFF. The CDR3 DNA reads TGTGCCAGCTCACCCGAGGGACACCAGAACACTGAAGCTTTCTTT.

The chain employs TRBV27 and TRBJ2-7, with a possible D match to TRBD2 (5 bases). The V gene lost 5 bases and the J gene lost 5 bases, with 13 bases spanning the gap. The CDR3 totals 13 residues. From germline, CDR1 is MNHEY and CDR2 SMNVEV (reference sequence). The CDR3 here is CASSPAPGDEQYF. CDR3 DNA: TGTGCCAGCAGTCCAGCCCCCGGGGACGAGCAGTACTTC.

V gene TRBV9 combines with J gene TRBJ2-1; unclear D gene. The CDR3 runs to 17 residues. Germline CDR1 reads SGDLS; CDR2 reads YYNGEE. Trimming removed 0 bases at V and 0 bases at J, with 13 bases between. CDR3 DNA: TGTGCCAGCAGCGTAGATCCCCATGAGAGCTCCTACAATGAGCAGTTCTTC. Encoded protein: CASSVDPHESSYNEQFF.

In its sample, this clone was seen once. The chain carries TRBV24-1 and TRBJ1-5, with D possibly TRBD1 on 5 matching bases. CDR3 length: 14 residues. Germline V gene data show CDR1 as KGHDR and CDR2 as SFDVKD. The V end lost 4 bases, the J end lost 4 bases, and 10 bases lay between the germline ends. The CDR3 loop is CATSDRDSNQPQHF. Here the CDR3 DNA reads TGTGCCACCAGTGACCGAGACAGTAATCAGCCCCAGCATTTT.

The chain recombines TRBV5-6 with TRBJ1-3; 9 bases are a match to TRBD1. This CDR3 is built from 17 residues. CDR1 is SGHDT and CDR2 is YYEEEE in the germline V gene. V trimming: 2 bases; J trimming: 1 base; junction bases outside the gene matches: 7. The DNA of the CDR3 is TGTGCCAGCAGCTTCTTGACCGGGACAGGGTCTGGAAACACCATATATTTT. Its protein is CASSFLTGTGSGNTIYF.

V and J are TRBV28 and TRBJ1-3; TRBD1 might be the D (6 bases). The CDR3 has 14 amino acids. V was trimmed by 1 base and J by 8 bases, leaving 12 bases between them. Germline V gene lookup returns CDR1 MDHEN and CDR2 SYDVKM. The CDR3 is CASSLSGGGYTIYF. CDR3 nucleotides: TGTGCCAGCAGTTTATCGGGAGGGGGTTACACCATATATTTT.